The subject of this entry is one TCR beta chain. What antigen it recognizes has not been identified. Within one base of it there is no much larger clone, and no base qualities were kept. This specimen comes from a study of robustness of blood B and T cell sequencing (dated by TCRdb to 2017 to 2018). Concerning the study at large: The goal of the study was to figure out the amount of peripheral blood required to reliably characterize the TCRbeta and IgG repertoires of an individual. Each of the ten independently drawn blood samples had its TCRbeta and IgG repertoires measured. As technical replicates, two replicate TCRbeta cDNA libraries were made from one shared RNA pool taken from a single 10 ml draw.

Results the study describes overall, beyond this receptor: TCRbeta rarefaction curves did not fully plateau, suggesting under-sequencing or many low-abundance clonotypes. The 1,000 most abundant TCRbeta clonotypes from the pooled draws were detected in every single 10 ml sample. Coverage of the top 10,000 TCRbeta clonotypes approached saturation when 3 or 4 tubes (roughly 28-40 ml blood) were combined. EDTA tubes required immediate fractionation, limiting use in multi-site collections. Pooling tubes did not make the overlap of rare TCRbeta clonotypes any better, which implies that much larger blood volumes would be needed to capture those rare clonotypes. Across technical replicate libraries, 90% to 95% of the top 10,000 TCRbeta clonotypes in one library were also found in the other. One pair of TCRbeta libraries showed evidence of cross-contamination, likely from batch processing; the shared UMI-sequence pairs were removed.

CDR1 and CDR2 (SNHLY, FYNNEI) derive from the germline V gene. Ends trimmed: V by 4 bases, J by 7 bases; bases unmatched to a gene: 6. The CDR3 holds 15 amino acids from the cysteine to the phenylalanine. Only the CDR3 part of the read is kept: 45 bases, read in frame from the first base. Preparation of the library involved PCR. The data were produced on an Illumina MiSeq. cDNA was made using SMARTScribe reverse transcriptase and a 5' template-switch oligo that added a universal priming site. Each cDNA molecule was tagged by a 12-nucleotide random unique molecular identifier (UMI) carried on the template-switch oligo. During reverse transcription, TCRbeta transcripts were targeted using chain-specific reverse primers. Residual template-switch adapters were removed by uracil DNA glycosylase treatment, and cDNA was purified using a Qiagen MinElute kit. For the first PCR, around 20 cycles were run with KAPA HiFi HotStart ReadyMix and step-out primers, split across four 50 ul reactions. Before further amplification, first-round PCR products were gel-purified. Illumina Nextera adapters were added in a second approximately 8-cycle PCR, after which libraries were purified and pooled. A 50-nucleotide 5' read captured the UMI barcode for each TCRbeta molecule. The authors' analysis ran thus. Using the MIGEC toolkit, reads were grouped by UMI into consensus reads. PEAR was used to merge forward and reverse consensus reads, producing the final reads. Identical UMI-sequence pairs shared across libraries were treated as cross-sample contamination and removed by a custom decontamination script. V(D)J assignment and CDR3 extraction were performed with MIGMAP, a wrapper around IgBLAST. TCR clonotypes were defined by identical V gene, J gene and CDR3 amino acid sequence, and CDR1 and CDR2 were left unsequenced. TCRdb redid the processing of the public reads, applying fastp at Q25 and MiXCR, and retained in-frame beta chains. Rows merge per CDR3 protein into single entries with the most common DNA and genes. TCRdb, not the authors, supplied the V and J calls. The sample table shows more than 1,500 distinct CDR3 sequences, and around 58% are seen once. The ten biggest clones cover approximately 37% of the sample.

TCRbeta repertoires were quantified from mRNA rather than genomic DNA, which captures expressed receptors. Without any cell sorting, leukocytes from the buffy coat were collected into Trizol, and RNA was extracted using the Direct-zol RNA MiniPrep Plus kit. EDTA blood tubes were centrifuged immediately at 4°C to separate plasma, buffy coat and red blood cells. Here the chain combines TRBV2 and TRBJ2-1; the central 11 bases match TRBD2. Source material: peripheral blood. The TCR was taken from a human donor in good health. The DNA reads TGTGCCAGCAGTGCAAATAGCGGGGGGGCAAATGAGCAGTTCTTC. Translated, this is CASSANSGGANEQFF.